One T cell receptor (beta chain) is described in this entry. In the study's own analysis: By means of reference gene primer amplification, nucleated cell counts were estimated. Generated by immunoSEQ multiplex PCR, the TCRdb table keeps only in-frame clones and is missing some. V, J and clone size reflect that table, while D and trimming were determined from the DNA. The sample includes about 64,000 clones, 65% to 90% of them seen just once. The data were taken from a study of blood T cell repertoires in COVID-19. Study in general: From the United States, Italy and Spain came samples of acute and convalescent COVID-19.

CDR1 SNHLY and CDR2 FYNNEI come from the germline V gene. V trimming: 8 bases; J trimming: 5 bases; junction bases outside the gene matches: 12. The length of the CDR3 is 16 residues. The chain links TRBV2 to TRBJ2-2, with 9 positions matching TRBD2. The origin of this receptor is a man aged 35-49 years with acute or convalescent COVID-19. The sample was peripheral blood. The CDR3 protein is CASLNGRGGRTGELFF. The CDR3 DNA sequence: TGTGCCAGCCTGAATGGGCGGGGGGGACGAACCGGGGAGCTGTTTTTT.